This T cell receptor beta chain was sequenced for a study of T cells in Graves' hyperthyroidism and ophthalmopathy. Study-wide results and caveats: Most expanded thyroid clonotypes above 0.001 also appeared in blood.

The length of the CDR3 is 13 residues. CDR1 GTSNPN and CDR2 SVGIG come from the germline V gene (reference sequence). The ends were cut back, 2 bases at V and 1 base at J, with 8 bases in the middle. The investigators amplified TCR beta CDR3 regions from RNA transcripts. Using the HTBI primer set, a first-round RT-PCR was run on the TCR CDR3. TCRdb re-called the multiplex PCR reads with MiXCR, one entry per CDR3 protein. The sample gives about 380,000 distinct CDR3 sequences, about 13% of which show up once; less than 25% is in the top ten. This clonotype was seen ten or more times. Its cognate antigen is unknown.

The chain links TRBV30 to TRBJ2-5; D gene uncertain. The TCR originated in a man aged 30-40 years with Graves' hyperthyroidism that later progressed to Graves' ophthalmopathy. Sequencing was performed on blood. As DNA, the CDR3 is TGTGCCTGGAGTATGTCCAGCCAAGAGACCCAGTACTTC. This codes for CAWSMSSQETQYF.